This is a list of T cell receptor beta chains from one sample in a study of cytomegalovirus exposure and HLA in healthy donors. TCRdb's copy holds only in-frame clones and misses some; the assay was immunoSEQ multiplex PCR. The sample lists about 160,000 clones; 82% were seen once. Sequencing was done on a sample of PBMCs. These receptors all come from a girl aged 2 to 9 in good health and CMV-seropositive. Each CDR3 is given with its conserved first and last residue. A D gene is named only where the DNA matches it firmly. The size of a clone is reported for some rows only, either as once, few or many, or as a class for expanded clones.

>.|.|TRBV5-1|TRBJ2-7
CASSLRGISYEQYF
TGCGCCAGCAGCTTGAGAGGTATCTCCTACGAGCAGTACTTC
>.|TRBD1|TRBV28|TRBJ2-5
CASSPAQGAETQYF
TGTGCCAGCAGCCCCGCACAGGGGGCGGAGACCCAGTACTTC
>.|.|TRBV5-4|TRBJ1-1
CASSLEAARNTEAFF
TGTGCCAGCAGCTTGGAGGCGGCCCGTAACACTGAAGCTTTCTTT
>.|.|TRBV5-1|TRBJ2-5
CASSGGGETQYF
TGCGCCAGCAGCGGAGGGGGCGAGACCCAGTACTTC
>.|.|TRBV7-3|TRBJ2-7
CASSRGVSGGEQYF
TGTGCCAGCAGCAGAGGAGTATCAGGGGGGGAGCAGTACTTC
>few|TRBD1|TRBV6-1|TRBJ1-5
CASSASDRVSQPQHF
TGTGCCAGCAGTGCGTCGGACAGGGTGAGTCAGCCCCAGCATTTT
>.|TRBD1|TRBV6-5|TRBJ2-3
CASSYDRGRDTQYF
TGTGCCAGCAGTTACGATAGGGGGCGGGATACGCAGTATTTT
>.|TRBD1|TRBV18|TRBJ2-5
CASSPGTGRETQYF
TGTGCCAGCTCACCCGGGACAGGGAGGGAGACCCAGTACTTC
>.|.|TRBV2|TRBJ1-2
CASSGSNRPHYGYTF
TGTGCCAGCAGTGGGAGTAACAGGCCTCACTATGGCTACACCTTC
>.|TRBD1|TRBV6-5|TRBJ2-7
CASRYRGKNEQYF
TGTGCCAGCAGGTACAGGGGCAAAAACGAGCAGTACTTC
>few|TRBD1|TRBV6-5|TRBJ2-7
CASTRRGRDEQYF
TGTGCCAGCACGCGCAGGGGGCGGGACGAGCAGTACTTC
>few|.|TRBV28|TRBJ1-5
CASSLPQLLRNQPQHF
TGTGCCAGCAGTTTACCCCAGTTATTGAGGAATCAGCCCCAGCATTTT
>few|.|TRBV19|TRBJ1-5
CASSTGLGEPQHF
TGTGCCAGTAGTACAGGTCTGGGAGAGCCCCAGCATTTT
>once|.|TRBV5-6|TRBJ1-1
CASRVTGNTEAFF
TGTGCCAGCAGGGTGACAGGGAACACTGAAGCTTTCTTT
>once|TRBD2|TRBV11-3|TRBJ2-5
CASSLESGLVGQTQYF
TGTGCCAGCAGCTTAGAGTCGGGACTAGTAGGACAGACCCAGTACTTC
>few|.|TRBV6-1|TRBJ1-5
CASSERALPNQPQHF
TGTGCCAGCAGTGAGCGGGCCCTCCCTAATCAGCCCCAGCATTTT
>.|TRBD2|TRBV27|TRBJ2-5
CASSMPGLGLETQYF
TGTGCCAGCAGTATGCCGGGACTAGGATTAGAGACCCAGTACTTC
>few|.|TRBV7-9|TRBJ1-4
CASSLGLSEKLFF
TGTGCCAGCAGCTTAGGTCTCAGTGAAAAACTGTTTTTT
>.|.|TRBV11-3|TRBJ1-2
CASSLARGGRSGYTF
TGTGCCAGCAGCTTAGCTCGCGGGGGGCGTAGCGGCTACACCTTC
>.|.|TRBV2|TRBJ1-3
CASNPGTSGNTIYF
TGTGCCAGCAACCCAGGTACCTCTGGAAACACCATATATTTT
>once|TRBD2|TRBV19|TRBJ2-6
CASYRTSGMYSGANVLTF
TGTGCCAGTTACCGGACTAGCGGGATGTACTCTGGGGCCAACGTCCTGACTTTC
>.|.|TRBV29-1|TRBJ1-2
CSVEEGAPGYTF
TGCAGCGTTGAAGAGGGGGCGCCGGGCTACACCTTC
>.|.|TRBV15|TRBJ1-5
CATSRDFGGVNQPQHF
TGTGCCACCAGCAGAGATTTTGGGGGGGTTAATCAGCCCCAGCATTTT
>.|.|TRBV21-1|TRBJ2-2
CASSTLGQSTGELFF
TGTGCCAGCAGCACCCTGGGACAGAGCACCGGGGAGCTGTTTTTT
>.|TRBD1|TRBV14|TRBJ2-7
CASSQAGGQGTQYF
TGTGCCAGCAGCCAGGCGGGGGGACAGGGGACTCAGTACTTC
>.|TRBD2|TRBV27|TRBJ2-3
CASSLSRPGLEKWGGNTDTQYF
TGTGCCAGCAGTCTATCAAGACCGGGACTAGAGAAATGGGGGGGTAACACAGATACGCAGTATTTT
>.|TRBD2|TRBV7-8|TRBJ2-2
CASSSTPGLAGIGELFF
TGTGCCAGCAGCTCTACCCCGGGACTAGCGGGAATCGGGGAGCTGTTTTTT
>.|.|TRBV27|TRBJ1-1
CASSLLPRGTEAFF
TGTGCCAGCAGTTTACTCCCTAGGGGAACTGAAGCTTTCTTT
>.|TRBD1|TRBV4-1|TRBJ1-2
CASSQSGQVLYGYTF
TGCGCCAGCAGCCAATCGGGACAGGTCCTCTATGGCTACACCTTC
>.|.|TRBV20-1|TRBJ1-2
CSASGGGGYTF
TGCAGTGCTAGTGGGGGAGGGGGCTACACCTTC
>.|TRBD1|TRBV11-2|TRBJ2-5
CASSPTGQGEAQYF
TGTGCCAGCAGCCCCACCGGACAGGGAGAGGCCCAGTACTTC
>once|TRBD1|TRBV29-1|TRBJ1-2
CSATGQGGGYTF
TGCAGCGCCACAGGACAGGGAGGTGGCTACACCTTC
>once|.|TRBV25-1|TRBJ2-1
CASSEPRGILNNEQFF
TGTGCCAGCAGCGAGCCCAGGGGTATCCTTAACAATGAGCAGTTCTTC
>.|.|TRBV28|TRBJ1-5
CASSPRDNSNQPQHF
TGTGCCAGCAGTCCCCGGGACAATAGCAATCAGCCCCAGCATTTT
>.|TRBD2|TRBV6-5|TRBJ2-7
CASSYGGGSPYEQYF
TGTGCCAGCAGTTACGGTGGCGGGAGCCCTTACGAGCAGTACTTC
>.|.|TRBV18|TRBJ2-1
CASSLSGSYNEQFF
TGTGCCAGCTCCTTAAGCGGCTCCTACAATGAGCAGTTCTTC
>.|TRBD2|TRBV5-1|TRBJ2-1
CASSRSGDTYNEQFF
TGCGCCAGCAGCCGGAGCGGGGATACCTACAATGAGCAGTTCTTC
>.|TRBD2|TRBV4-2|TRBJ2-3
CASSQVLRGEGNEADTQYF
TGTGCCAGCAGCCAAGTACTTCGCGGGGAGGGCAACGAGGCAGATACGCAGTATTTT
>.|.|TRBV28|TRBJ1-4
CASSSDSLNEKLFF
TGTGCCAGCAGTTCCGACAGTTTAAATGAAAAACTGTTTTTT
>few|.|TRBV30|TRBJ1-1
CAWSPDIEAFF
TGTGCCTGGAGCCCCGACATTGAAGCTTTCTTT
>.|TRBD2|TRBV30|TRBJ2-1
CAWAGDITGTSGSPGEQFF
TGTGCCTGGGCGGGGGACATTACCGGGACTAGCGGGAGCCCGGGGGAGCAGTTCTTC
>.|TRBD2|TRBV4-1|TRBJ2-1
CASRGTSGYNEQFF
TGCGCCAGCAGGGGGACTAGCGGGTACAATGAGCAGTTCTTC
>.|.|TRBV29-1|TRBJ1-3
CSVARGGQGNTIYF
TGCAGCGTTGCAAGGGGGGGCCAGGGGAACACCATATATTTT
>.|TRBD2|TRBV5-1|TRBJ2-7
CASSTGTSGSPGYF
TGCGCCAGCAGCACCGGGACTAGCGGGAGCCCCGGGTACTTC
>.|.|TRBV30|TRBJ1-6
CAWSPGEGLHSSLHF
TGTGCCTGGAGTCCAGGGGAGGGTCTCCATTCGTCCCTCCACTTT
>.|.|TRBV4-2|TRBJ2-1
CASSSQGSSYNEQFF
TGTGCCAGCAGCTCACAGGGAAGCTCCTACAATGAGCAGTTCTTC